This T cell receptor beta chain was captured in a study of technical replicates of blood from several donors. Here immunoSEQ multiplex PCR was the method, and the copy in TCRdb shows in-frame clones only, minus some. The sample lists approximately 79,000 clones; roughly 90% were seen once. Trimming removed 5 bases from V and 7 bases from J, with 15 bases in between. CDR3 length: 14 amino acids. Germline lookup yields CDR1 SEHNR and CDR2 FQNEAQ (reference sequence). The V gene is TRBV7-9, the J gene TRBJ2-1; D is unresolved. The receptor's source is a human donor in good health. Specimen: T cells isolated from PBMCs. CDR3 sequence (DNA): TGTGCCAGCAGCGCCTCATTTGGTGCGAATGAGCAGTTCTTC. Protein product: CASSASFGANEQFF.